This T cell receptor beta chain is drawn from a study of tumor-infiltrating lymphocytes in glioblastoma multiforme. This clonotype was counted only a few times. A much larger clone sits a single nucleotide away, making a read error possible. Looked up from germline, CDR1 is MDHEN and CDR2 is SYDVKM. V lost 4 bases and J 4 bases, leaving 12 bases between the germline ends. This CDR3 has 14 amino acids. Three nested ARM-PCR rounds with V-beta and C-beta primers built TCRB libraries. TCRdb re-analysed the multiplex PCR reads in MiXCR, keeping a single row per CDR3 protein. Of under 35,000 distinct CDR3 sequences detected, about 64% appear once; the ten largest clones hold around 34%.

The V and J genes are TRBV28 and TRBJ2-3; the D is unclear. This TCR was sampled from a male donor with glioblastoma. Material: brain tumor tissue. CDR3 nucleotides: TGTGCCAGCAGTTCTCTTGGACCCCCAGATACGCAGTATTTT. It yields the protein CASSSLGPPDTQYF.